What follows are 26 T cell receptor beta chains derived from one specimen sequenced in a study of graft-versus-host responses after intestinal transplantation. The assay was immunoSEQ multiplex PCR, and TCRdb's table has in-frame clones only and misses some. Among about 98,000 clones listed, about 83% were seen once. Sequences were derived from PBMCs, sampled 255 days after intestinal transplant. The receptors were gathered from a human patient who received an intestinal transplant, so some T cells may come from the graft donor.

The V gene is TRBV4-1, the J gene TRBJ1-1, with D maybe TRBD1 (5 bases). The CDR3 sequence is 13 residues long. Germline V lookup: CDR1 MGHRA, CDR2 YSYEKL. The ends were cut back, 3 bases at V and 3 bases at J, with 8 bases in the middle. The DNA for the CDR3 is TGCGCCAGCAGCCAGGACACTTACACTGAAGCTTTCTTT. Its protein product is CASSQDTYTEAFF.

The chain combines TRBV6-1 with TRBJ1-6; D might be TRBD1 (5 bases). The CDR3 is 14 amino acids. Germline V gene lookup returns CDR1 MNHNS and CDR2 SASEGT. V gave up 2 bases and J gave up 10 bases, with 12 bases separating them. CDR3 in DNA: TGTGCCAGCAGTGAAAGTATGGGGGTCTCACCCCTCCACTTT. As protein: CASSESMGVSPLHF.

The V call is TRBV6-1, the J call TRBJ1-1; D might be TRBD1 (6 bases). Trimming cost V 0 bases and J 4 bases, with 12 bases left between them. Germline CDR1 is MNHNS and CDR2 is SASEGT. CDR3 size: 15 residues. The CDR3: CASSEAGGGGTEAFF. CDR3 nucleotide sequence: TGTGCCAGCAGTGAAGCGGGGGGGGGCGGCACTGAAGCTTTCTTT.

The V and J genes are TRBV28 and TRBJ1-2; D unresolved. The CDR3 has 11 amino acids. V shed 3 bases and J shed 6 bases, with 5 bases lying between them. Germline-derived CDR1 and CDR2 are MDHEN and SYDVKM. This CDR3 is CASSFKNGYTF. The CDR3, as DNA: TGTGCCAGCAGTTTCAAAAATGGCTACACCTTC.

The CDR3 sequence: CASSSSRHPGGELFF. The CDR3 region has the DNA TGTGCCAGCAGCTCTTCGCGGCACCCCGGGGGGGAGCTGTTTTTT. The rearrangement joins TRBV7-9 to TRBJ2-2; D is unresolved. The V and J ends lost 4 bases and 8 bases respectively, with 17 bases between them. The CDR3 consists of 15 residues. From germline, CDR1 is SEHNR and CDR2 FQNEAQ (reference sequence).

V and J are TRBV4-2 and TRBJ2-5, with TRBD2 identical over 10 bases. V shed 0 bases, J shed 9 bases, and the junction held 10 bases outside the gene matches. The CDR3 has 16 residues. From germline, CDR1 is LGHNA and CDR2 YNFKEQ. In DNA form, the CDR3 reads TGTGCCAGCAGCCAAGATCCTAGCGGGGGCCCAGGGCCCCAGTACTTC. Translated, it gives CASSQDPSGGPGPQYF.

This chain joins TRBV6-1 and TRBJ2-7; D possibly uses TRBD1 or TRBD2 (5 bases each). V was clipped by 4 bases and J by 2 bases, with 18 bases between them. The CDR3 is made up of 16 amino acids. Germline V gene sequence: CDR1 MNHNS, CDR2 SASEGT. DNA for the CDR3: TGTGCCAGCAGTGGCCCGGGACCGCTCTTTCCCTACGAGCAGTACGTC. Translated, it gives CASSGPGPLFPYEQYV.

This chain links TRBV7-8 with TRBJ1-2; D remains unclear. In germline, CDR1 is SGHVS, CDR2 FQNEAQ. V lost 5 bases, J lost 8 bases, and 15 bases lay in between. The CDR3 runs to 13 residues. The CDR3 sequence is CASSVRPAGGYTF. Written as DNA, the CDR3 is TGTGCCAGCAGCGTTAGGCCAGCGGGCGGCTACACCTTC.

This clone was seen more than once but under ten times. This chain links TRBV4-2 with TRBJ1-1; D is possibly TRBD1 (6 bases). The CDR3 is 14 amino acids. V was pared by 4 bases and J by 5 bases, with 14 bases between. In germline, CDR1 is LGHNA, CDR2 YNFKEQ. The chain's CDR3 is CASSPLGGGTEAFF. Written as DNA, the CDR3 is TGTGCCAGCAGCCCATTAGGAGGGGGTACTGAAGCTTTCTTT.

Here the CDR3 reads CASSTGTAQHF. The CDR3 DNA is TGTGCCAGCAGTACCGGGACAGCCCAGCATTTT. This chain uses TRBV2 with TRBJ1-5, with 7 bases fitting TRBD1. J lost 11 bases, V lost 5 bases, and 3 bases had no gene match. Germline V gene lookup returns CDR1 SNHLY and CDR2 FYNNEI. The CDR3 sequence is 11 residues long.

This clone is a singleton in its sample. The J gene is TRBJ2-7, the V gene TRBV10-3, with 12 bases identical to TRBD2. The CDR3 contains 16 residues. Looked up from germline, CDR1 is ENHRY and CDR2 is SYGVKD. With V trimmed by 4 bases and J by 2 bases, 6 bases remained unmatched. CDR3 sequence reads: CAISGKLAGGPYEQYF. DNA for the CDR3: TGTGCCATCAGTGGGAAACTAGCGGGGGGTCCCTACGAGCAGTACTTC.

DNA of the CDR3: TGTGCCAGCAGTGCCCGGGACTACCTCTCAGACGCCTACAATGAGCAGTTCTTC. This codes for CASSARDYLSDAYNEQFF. The V call is TRBV6-1, the J call TRBJ2-1; 7 bases map to TRBD2. Trimming took 4 bases from V and 2 from J; bases not matched to a gene: 14. CDR1 MNHNS and CDR2 SASEGT come from the germline V gene. The CDR3 is made up of 18 amino acids.

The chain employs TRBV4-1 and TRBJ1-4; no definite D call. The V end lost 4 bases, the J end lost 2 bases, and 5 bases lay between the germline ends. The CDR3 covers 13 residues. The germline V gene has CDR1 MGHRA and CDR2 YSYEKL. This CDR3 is CASSPSTNEKLFF. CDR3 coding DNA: TGCGCCAGCAGCCCCTCTACTAATGAAAAACTGTTTTTT.

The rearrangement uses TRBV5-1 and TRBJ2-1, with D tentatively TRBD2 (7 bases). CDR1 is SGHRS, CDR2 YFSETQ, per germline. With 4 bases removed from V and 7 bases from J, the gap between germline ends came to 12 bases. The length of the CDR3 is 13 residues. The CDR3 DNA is TGCGCCAGCAGCCGGGGGGCGGGGAATGAGCAGTTCTTC. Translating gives CASSRGAGNEQFF.

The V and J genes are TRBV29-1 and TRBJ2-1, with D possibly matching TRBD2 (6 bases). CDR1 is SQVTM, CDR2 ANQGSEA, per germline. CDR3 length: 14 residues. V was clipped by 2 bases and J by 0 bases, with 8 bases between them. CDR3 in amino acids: CSVEPGSSYNEQFF. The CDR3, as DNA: TGCAGCGTTGAACCCGGGAGCTCCTACAATGAGCAGTTCTTC.

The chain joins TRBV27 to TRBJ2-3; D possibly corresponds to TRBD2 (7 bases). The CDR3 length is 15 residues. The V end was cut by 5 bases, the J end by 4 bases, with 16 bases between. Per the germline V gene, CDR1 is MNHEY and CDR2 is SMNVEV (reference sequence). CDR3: CASSRGAPRPDTQYF. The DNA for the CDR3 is TGTGCCAGCAGTCGGGGGGCCCCCAGGCCAGATACGCAGTATTTT.

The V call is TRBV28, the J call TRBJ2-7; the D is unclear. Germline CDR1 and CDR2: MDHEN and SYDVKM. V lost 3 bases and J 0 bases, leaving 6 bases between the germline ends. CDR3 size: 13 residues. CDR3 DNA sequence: TGTGCCAGCAGTTTGGGCAACTCCTACGAGCAGTACTTC. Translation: CASSLGNSYEQYF.

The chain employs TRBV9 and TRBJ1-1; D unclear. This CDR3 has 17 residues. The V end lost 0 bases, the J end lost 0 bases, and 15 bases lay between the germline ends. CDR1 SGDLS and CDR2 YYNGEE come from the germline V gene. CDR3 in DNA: TGTGCCAGCAGCGTAGCCCCGATAGCGGGGTTGAACACTGAAGCTTTCTTT. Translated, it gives CASSVAPIAGLNTEAFF.

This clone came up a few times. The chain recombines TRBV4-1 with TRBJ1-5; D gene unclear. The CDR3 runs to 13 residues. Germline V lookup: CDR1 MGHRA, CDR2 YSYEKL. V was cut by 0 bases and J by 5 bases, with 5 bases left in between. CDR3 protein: CASSQDSDQPQHF. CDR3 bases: TGCGCCAGCAGCCAAGATTCAGATCAGCCCCAGCATTTT.

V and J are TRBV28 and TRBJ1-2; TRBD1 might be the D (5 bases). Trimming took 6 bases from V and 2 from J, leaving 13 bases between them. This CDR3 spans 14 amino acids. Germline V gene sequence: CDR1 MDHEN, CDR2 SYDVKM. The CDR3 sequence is CASRPPGLNYGYTF. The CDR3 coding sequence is TGTGCCAGCAGGCCCCCAGGGCTCAACTATGGCTACACCTTC.

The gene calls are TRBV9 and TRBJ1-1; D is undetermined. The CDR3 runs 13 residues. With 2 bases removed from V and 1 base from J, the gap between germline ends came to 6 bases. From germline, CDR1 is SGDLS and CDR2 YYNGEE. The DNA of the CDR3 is TGTGCCAGCAGCGTTTCTGCGAACACTGAAGCTTTCTTT. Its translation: CASSVSANTEAFF.

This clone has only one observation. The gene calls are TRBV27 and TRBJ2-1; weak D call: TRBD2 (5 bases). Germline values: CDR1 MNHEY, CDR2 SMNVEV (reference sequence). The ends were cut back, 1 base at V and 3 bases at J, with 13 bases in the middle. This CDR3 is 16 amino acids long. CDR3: CASSLYRGYNYNEQFF. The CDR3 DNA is TGTGCCAGCAGTTTATATCGGGGATACAACTACAATGAGCAGTTCTTC.

The CDR3 spells CASNQGNTEAFF. The CDR3 bases are TGTGCCAGCAATCAGGGGAACACTGAAGCTTTCTTT. The V gene is TRBV28, the J gene TRBJ1-1; a possible D gene is TRBD1 (5 bases). CDR1 and CDR2 from the germline V gene are MDHEN and SYDVKM. The CDR3 has 12 amino acids. The V and J ends lost 7 bases and 1 base respectively, with 7 bases between them.

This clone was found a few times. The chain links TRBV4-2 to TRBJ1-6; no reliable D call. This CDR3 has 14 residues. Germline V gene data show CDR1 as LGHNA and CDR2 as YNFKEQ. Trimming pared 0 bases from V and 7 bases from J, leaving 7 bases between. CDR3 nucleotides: TGTGCCAGCAGCCAAGACGGAGAGAATTCACCCCTCCACTTT. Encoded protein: CASSQDGENSPLHF.

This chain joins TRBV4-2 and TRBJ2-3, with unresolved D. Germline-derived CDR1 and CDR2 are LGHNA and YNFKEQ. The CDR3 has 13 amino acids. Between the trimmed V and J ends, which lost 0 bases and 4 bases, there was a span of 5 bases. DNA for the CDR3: TGTGCCAGCAGCCAAGATCTCTCAGATACGCAGTATTTT. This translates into CASSQDLSDTQYF.

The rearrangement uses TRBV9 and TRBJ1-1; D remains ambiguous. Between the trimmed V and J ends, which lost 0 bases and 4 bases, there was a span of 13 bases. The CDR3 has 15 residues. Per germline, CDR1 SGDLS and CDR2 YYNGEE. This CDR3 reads CASSVAAGVGTEAFF. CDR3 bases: TGTGCCAGCAGCGTAGCTGCAGGCGTGGGCACTGAAGCTTTCTTT.